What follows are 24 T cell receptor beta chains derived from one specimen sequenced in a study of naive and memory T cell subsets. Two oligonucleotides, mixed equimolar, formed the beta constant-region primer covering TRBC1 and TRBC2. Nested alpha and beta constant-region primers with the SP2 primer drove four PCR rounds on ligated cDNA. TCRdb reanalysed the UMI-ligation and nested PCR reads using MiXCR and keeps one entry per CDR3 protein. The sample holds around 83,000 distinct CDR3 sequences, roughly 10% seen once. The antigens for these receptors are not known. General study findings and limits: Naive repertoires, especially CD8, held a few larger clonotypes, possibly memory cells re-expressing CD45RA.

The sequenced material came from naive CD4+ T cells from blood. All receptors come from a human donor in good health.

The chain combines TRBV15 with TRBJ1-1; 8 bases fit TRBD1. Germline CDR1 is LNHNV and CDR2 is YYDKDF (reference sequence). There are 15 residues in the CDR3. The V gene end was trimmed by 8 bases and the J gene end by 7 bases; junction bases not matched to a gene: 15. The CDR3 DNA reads TGTGCCACCGGTCAGGGGGCGCTACGTGGAGGTGAAGCTTTCTTT. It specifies CATGQGALRGGEAFF.

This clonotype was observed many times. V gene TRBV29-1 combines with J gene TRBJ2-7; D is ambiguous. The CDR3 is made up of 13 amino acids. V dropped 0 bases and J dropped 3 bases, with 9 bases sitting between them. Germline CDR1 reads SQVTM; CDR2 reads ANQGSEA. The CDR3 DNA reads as TGCAGCGTTGAAGATCAAGGCCGCTACGAGCAGTACTTC. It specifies CSVEDQGRYEQYF.

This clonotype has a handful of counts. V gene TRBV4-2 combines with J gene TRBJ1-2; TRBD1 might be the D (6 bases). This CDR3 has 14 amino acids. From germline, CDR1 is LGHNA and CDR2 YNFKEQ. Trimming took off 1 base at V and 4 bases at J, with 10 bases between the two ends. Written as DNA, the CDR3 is TGTGCCAGCAGCCAAGTTCAGGGGACCTATGGCTACACCTTC. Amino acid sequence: CASSQVQGTYGYTF.

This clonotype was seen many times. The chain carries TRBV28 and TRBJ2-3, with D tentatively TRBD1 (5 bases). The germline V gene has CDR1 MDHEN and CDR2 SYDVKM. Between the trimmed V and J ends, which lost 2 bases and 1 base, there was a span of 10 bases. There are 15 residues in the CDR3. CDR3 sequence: CASSLRGGGTDTQYF. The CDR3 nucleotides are TGTGCCAGCAGTTTAAGGGGCGGCGGCACAGATACGCAGTATTTT.

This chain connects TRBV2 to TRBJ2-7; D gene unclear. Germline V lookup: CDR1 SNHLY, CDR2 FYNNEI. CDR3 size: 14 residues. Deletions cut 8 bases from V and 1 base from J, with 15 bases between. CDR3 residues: CASAPEILSYEQYF. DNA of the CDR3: TGTGCCAGCGCCCCAGAAATCCTATCCTACGAGCAGTACTTC.

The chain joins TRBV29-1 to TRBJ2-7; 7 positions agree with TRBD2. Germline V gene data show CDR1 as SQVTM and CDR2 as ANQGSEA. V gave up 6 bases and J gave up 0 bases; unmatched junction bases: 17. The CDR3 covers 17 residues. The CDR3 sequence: CSVGGQSSGLSSYEQYF. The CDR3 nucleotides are TGCAGCGTCGGGGGTCAAAGTAGCGGGCTGAGCTCCTACGAGCAGTACTTC.

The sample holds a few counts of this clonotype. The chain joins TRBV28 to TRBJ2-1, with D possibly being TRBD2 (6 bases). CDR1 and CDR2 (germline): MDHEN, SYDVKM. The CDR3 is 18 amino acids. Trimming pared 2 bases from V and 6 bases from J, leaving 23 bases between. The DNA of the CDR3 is TGTGCCAGCAGTTTACTCTCGGTAGCGGAGGGCCTCCTCAATGAGCAGTTCTTC. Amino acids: CASSLLSVAEGLLNEQFF.

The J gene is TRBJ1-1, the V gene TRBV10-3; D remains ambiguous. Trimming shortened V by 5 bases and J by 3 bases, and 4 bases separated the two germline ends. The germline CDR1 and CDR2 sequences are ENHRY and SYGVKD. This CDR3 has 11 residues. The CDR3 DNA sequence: TGTGCCATCAGTAGGGACACTGAAGCTTTCTTT. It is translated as CAISRDTEAFF.

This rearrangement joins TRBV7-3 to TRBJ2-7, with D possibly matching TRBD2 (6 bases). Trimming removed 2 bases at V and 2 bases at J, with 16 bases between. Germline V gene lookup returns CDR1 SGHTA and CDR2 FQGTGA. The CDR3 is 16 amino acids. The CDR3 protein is CASSLLGTQGTYEQYF. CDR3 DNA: TGTGCCAGCAGCTTACTCGGGACTCAGGGAACCTACGAGCAGTACTTC.

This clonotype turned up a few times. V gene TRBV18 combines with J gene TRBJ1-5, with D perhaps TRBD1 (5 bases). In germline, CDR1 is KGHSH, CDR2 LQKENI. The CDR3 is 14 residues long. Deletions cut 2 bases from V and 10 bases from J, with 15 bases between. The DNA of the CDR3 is TGTGCCAGCTCACCAGCCAGGGCGATGGTTCCCCAGCATTTT. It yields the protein CASSPARAMVPQHF. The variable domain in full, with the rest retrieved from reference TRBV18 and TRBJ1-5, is NAGVMQNPRHLVRRRGQEARLRCSPMKGHSHVYWYRQLPEEGLKFMVYLQKENIIDESGMPKERFSAEFPKEGPSILRIQQVVRGDSAAYFCASSPARAMVPQHFGDGTRLSIL.

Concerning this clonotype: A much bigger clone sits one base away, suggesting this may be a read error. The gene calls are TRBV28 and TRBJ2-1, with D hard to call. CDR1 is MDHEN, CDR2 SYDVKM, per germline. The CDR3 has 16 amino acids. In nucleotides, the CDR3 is TGTGCCAGCAGTTTTCCTATCCCGAGCTCCTACAATGAGCAGTTATTC. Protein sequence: CASSFPIPSSYNEQLF.

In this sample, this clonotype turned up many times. The CDR3 protein is CSVSPLRNEQYF. In DNA, the CDR3 is TGCAGCGTTAGCCCCTTGAGGAACGAGCAGTACTTC. The rearrangement uses TRBV29-1 and TRBJ2-7; D unclear. The germline V and J ends were trimmed by 5 bases and 5 bases, with 13 bases remaining between them. Germline V CDR1 and CDR2: SQVTM, ANQGSEA. The CDR3 is made up of 12 amino acids.

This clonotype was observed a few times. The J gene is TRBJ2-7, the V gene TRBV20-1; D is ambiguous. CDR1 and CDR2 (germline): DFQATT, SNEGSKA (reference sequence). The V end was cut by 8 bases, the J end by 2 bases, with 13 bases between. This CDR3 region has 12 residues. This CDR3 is CSPRQSPYEQYF. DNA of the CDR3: TGCAGTCCCCGGCAGTCACCCTACGAGCAGTACTTC.

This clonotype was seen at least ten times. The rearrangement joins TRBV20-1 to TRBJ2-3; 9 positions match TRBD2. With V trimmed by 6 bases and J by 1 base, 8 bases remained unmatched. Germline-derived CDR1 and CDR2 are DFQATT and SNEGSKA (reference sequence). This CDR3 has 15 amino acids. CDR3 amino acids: CSAPPAGGGTDTQYF. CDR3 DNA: TGCAGTGCCCCGCCGGCGGGGGGGGGCACAGATACGCAGTATTTT.

The CDR3, as DNA: TGTGCCAGCAGCGTGGACAGGGGGCTCTACGAGCAGTACTTC. Its translation: CASSVDRGLYEQYF. This chain connects TRBV2 to TRBJ2-7, with 11 bases fitting TRBD1. The germline V gene encodes CDR1 SNHLY and CDR2 FYNNEI. The CDR3 has 14 residues. Trimming removed 6 bases from V and 3 bases from J; junction bases left unmatched: 4.

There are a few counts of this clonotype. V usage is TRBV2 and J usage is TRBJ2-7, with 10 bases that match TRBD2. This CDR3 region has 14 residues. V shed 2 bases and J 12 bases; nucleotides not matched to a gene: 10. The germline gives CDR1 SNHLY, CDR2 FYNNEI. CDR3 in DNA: TGTGCCAGCAGTGAACAACGGCTAGCGGGAGCTTTGTACTTC. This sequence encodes CASSEQRLAGALYF.

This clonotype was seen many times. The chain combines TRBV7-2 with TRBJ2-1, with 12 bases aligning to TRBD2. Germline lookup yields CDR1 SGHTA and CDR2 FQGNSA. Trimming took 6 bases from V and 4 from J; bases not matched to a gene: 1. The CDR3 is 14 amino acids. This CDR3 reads CASSGTSGYNEQFF. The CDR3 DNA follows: TGTGCCAGCAGTGGGACTAGCGGGTACAATGAGCAGTTCTTC.

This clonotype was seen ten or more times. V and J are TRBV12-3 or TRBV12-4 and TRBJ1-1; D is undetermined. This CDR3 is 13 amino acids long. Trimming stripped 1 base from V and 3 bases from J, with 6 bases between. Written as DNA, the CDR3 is TGTGCCAGCAGTTTAGTCTCACACACTGAAGCTTTCTTT. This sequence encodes CASSLVSHTEAFF.

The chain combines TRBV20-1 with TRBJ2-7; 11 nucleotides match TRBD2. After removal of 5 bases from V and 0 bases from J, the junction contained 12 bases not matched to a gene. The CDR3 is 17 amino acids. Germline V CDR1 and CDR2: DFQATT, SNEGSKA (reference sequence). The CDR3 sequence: CSAADTGTSGSSYEQYF. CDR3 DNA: TGCAGTGCTGCCGACACCGGGACTAGCGGAAGCTCCTACGAGCAGTACTTC.

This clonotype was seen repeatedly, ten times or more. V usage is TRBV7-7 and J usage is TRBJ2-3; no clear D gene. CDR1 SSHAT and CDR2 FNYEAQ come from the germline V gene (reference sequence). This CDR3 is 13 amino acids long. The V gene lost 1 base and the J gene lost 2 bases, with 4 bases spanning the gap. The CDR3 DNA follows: TGTGCCAGCAGCTTAGGGGCCACAGATACGCAGTATTTT. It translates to CASSLGATDTQYF.

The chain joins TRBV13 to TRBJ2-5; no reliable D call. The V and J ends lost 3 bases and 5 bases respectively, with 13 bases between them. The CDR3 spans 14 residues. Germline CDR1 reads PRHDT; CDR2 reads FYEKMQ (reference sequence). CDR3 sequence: CASSFHLIRETQYF. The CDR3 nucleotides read TGTGCCAGCAGCTTTCATTTGATCCGGGAGACCCAGTACTTC. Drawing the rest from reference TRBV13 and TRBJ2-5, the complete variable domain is AAGVIQSPRHLIKEKRETATLKCYPIPRHDTVYWYQQGPGQDPQFLISFYEKMQSDKGSIPDRFSAQQFSDYHSELNMSSLELGDSALYFCASSFHLIRETQYFGPGTRLLVL.

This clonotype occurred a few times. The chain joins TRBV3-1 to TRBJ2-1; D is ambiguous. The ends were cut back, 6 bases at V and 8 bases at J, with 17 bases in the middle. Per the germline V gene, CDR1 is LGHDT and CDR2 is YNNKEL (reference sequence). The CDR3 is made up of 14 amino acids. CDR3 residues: CASSFLGRPHEQFF. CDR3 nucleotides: TGTGCCAGCAGTTTTCTTGGCCGGCCCCATGAGCAGTTCTTC.

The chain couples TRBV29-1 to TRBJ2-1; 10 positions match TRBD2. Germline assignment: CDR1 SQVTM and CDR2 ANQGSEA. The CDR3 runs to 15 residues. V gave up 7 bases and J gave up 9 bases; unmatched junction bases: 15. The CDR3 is CSAAPSGGPIGEQFF. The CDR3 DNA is TGCAGCGCTGCGCCTAGCGGGGGACCTATTGGTGAGCAGTTCTTC.

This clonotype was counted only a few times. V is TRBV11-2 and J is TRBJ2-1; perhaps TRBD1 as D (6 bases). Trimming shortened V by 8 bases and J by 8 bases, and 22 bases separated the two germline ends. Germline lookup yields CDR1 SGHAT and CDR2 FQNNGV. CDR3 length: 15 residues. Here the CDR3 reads CASQGLETQWDEQFF. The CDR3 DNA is TGTGCCAGCCAGGGGCTCGAGACCCAGTGGGATGAGCAGTTCTTC.